These 10 T cell receptor beta chains were sequenced from one sample in a study of blood T cell repertoires in COVID-19. The method was immunoSEQ multiplex PCR; TCRdb's version includes in-frame clones alone and lacks a portion of them. The data show 300,000 to 350,000 clones, around 87% seen once. Sequencing used peripheral blood. These receptors all stem from a woman between 35 and 50 years old with COVID-19, enrolled during active disease.

The chain recombines TRBV6-2 or TRBV6-3 with TRBJ2-1, with D hard to call. Deletions cut 2 bases from V and 8 bases from J, with 7 bases between. The CDR3 has 12 residues. Germline CDR1 reads MNHEY; CDR2 reads SVGEGT. The CDR3 DNA reads TGTGCCAGCAGTTACCTCGGAGATGAGCAGTTCTTC. Translation: CASSYLGDEQFF.

V is TRBV13 and J is TRBJ2-2, with 7 bases aligning to TRBD2. The ends lost 5 bases at V and 0 bases at J; junction bases unmatched: 6. The CDR3 length is 16 residues. Germline CDR1 PRHDT, CDR2 FYEKMQ (reference sequence). CDR3 region: CASSPRLAPNTGELFF. CDR3 bases: TGTGCCAGCAGCCCAAGACTAGCACCGAACACCGGGGAGCTGTTTTTT.

J is TRBJ2-6 and V is TRBV7-3, with 7 positions matching TRBD1. Germline CDR1 SGHTA, CDR2 FQGTGA. Trimming removed 5 bases from V and 0 bases from J; junction bases left unmatched: 10. The CDR3 has 18 residues. CDR3 in DNA: TGTGCCAGCAGCCTCCCGGGACAGCCCAACTCTGGGGCCAACGTCCTGACTTTC. Protein sequence: CASSLPGQPNSGANVLTF.

The chain is built from TRBV7-8 and TRBJ2-3; D is unresolved. Per germline, CDR1 SGHVS and CDR2 FQNEAQ. V gave up 3 bases and J gave up 3 bases, with 13 bases separating them. The CDR3 has 15 amino acids. CDR3 sequence reads: CASSFTRLPTDTQYF. The CDR3 DNA sequence: TGTGCCAGCAGCTTCACTCGACTGCCGACAGATACGCAGTATTTT.

This clone was seen only once. This sequence joins TRBV4-1 and TRBJ1-1; 10 positions agree with TRBD1. J gave up 2 bases and V 1 base, and 4 bases lay outside the gene matches. The length of the CDR3 is 16 residues. Germline values: CDR1 MGHRA, CDR2 YSYEKL. The CDR3 nucleotides read TGCGCCAGCAGCCAAGGACAGGGGGCTTATAACACTGAAGCTTTCTTT. Its translation: CASSQGQGAYNTEAFF.

The chain recombines TRBV29-1 with TRBJ1-2, with D perhaps matching TRBD1 (5 bases). The CDR3 length is 11 residues. CDR1 and CDR2 (germline): SQVTM, ANQGSEA. V dropped 7 bases and J dropped 2 bases, with 8 bases sitting between them. CDR3 residues: CSATENYGYTF. The CDR3 DNA sequence: TGCAGCGCGACAGAGAACTATGGCTACACCTTC.

The chain combines TRBV2 with TRBJ1-5, with a possible D match to TRBD1 (6 bases). Germline CDR1 is SNHLY and CDR2 is FYNNEI. V was cut by 6 bases and J by 5 bases, with 11 bases left in between. This CDR3 is 13 amino acids long. DNA for the CDR3: TGTGCCAGCAGGCGGACAGAAGATCAGCCCCAGCATTTT. Encoded protein: CASRRTEDQPQHF.

This chain joins TRBV19 and TRBJ1-6; no clear D gene. The CDR3 loop spans 13 amino acids. Trimming took off 7 bases at V and 0 bases at J, with 4 bases between the two ends. The germline CDR1 and CDR2 sequences are LNHDA and SQIVND (reference sequence). The CDR3 spells CASKSSYNSPLHF. For the CDR3, the DNA is TGTGCCAGTAAGAGCTCCTATAATTCACCCCTCCACTTT.

The V and J genes are TRBV6-6 and TRBJ1-2, with 7 bases matching TRBD1. The CDR3 has 13 residues. V trimming: 5 bases; J trimming: 8 bases; junction bases outside the gene matches: 8. Germline assignment: CDR1 MNHNY and CDR2 SVGAGI (reference sequence). DNA of the CDR3: TGTGCCAGCAGTACGGGACAGCCCCCCGGCTACACCTTC. Residues: CASSTGQPPGYTF.

The chain combines TRBV30 with TRBJ1-2; 8 nucleotides align to TRBD1. The trim removed 4 bases at V and 6 bases at J, leaving 10 bases unmatched. The CDR3 totals 14 residues. Germline CDR1 and CDR2: GTSNPN and SVGIG (reference sequence). CDR3: CAWTPLGTGHGYTF. The DNA for the CDR3 is TGTGCCTGGACTCCATTAGGGACAGGCCATGGCTACACCTTC.